The following is a T cell receptor (beta chain) sequence with its context. These data are taken from a study of blood T cell repertoires in COVID-19. The V gene lost 4 bases and the J gene lost 0 bases, with 16 bases spanning the gap. In germline, CDR1 is GTSNPN, CDR2 SVGIG (reference sequence). The CDR3 is 16 amino acids. This table comes from immunoSEQ multiplex PCR, and its TCRdb copy is limited to in-frame clones, with some not included. There are approximately 250,000 clones in the sample; roughly 86% occur only once, and over 5% lies in the top ten. The sample taken for sequencing was peripheral blood. The chain is built from TRBV30 and TRBJ1-3; TRBD1 might be the D (5 bases). The TCR comes from a woman in her fifties or sixties with COVID-19, enrolled during active disease. The CDR3: CAWTGQTPYSGNTIYF. The CDR3 DNA is TGTGCCTGGACCGGACAAACCCCTTACTCTGGAAACACCATATATTTT.